Following are 8 T cell receptor beta chains from one sample sequenced in a study of CD8+ T cells in alopecia areata. Extracted from the samples, RNA was reverse transcribed into cDNA to serve as the sequencing template. Profiled with immunoSEQ multiplex PCR; TCRdb holds only in-frame clones, not every one. This sample has 250,000 to 300,000 clones, with roughly 60% found just once. Treatment meaning: oral pan-JAK inhibitor, 5-10 mg twice daily. Sequenced material: CD4+ T cells sorted from blood, taken at week 24, from a patient treated with tofacitinib. Receptors were obtained from a human donor with alopecia areata.

J is TRBJ2-1 and V is TRBV25-1; TRBD2 agrees at 7 bases. V was pared by 2 bases and J by 2 bases, with 3 bases of the junction left unmatched. CDR3 length: 15 residues. Germline CDR1 is MGHDK and CDR2 is SYGVNS. Here the CDR3 DNA reads TGTGCCAGCAGTGAAACGGGACTAACCTACAATGAGCAGTTCTTC. It is translated as CASSETGLTYNEQFF.

A word on this clone: An end of the junction does not agree with germline; a read error may underlie this. The chain carries TRBV4-1 and TRBJ2-7, with D possibly matching TRBD1 (6 bases). The CDR3 sequence is 14 residues long. Per the germline V gene, CDR1 is MGHRA and CDR2 is YSYEKL. The CDR3 DNA follows: TGTGCCAGCAGCCAAGAGGGGGATTCCTACGAGCAGTACTTC. It specifies CASSQEGDSYEQYF.

The chain links TRBV2 to TRBJ2-1; 7 nucleotides align to TRBD2. The CDR3 totals 15 residues. V lost 4 bases and J lost 9; bases outside the gene matches: 12. In germline, CDR1 is SNHLY, CDR2 FYNNEI. The CDR3 coding sequence is TGTGCCAGCAGTGTCGGCGGGGGTGGTTCGGGTGAGCAGTTCTTC. This translates into CASSVGGGGSGEQFF.

The table lists this clone with a count of one. The chain employs TRBV30 and TRBJ1-2, with unresolved D. The CDR3 contains 13 residues. From germline, CDR1 is GTSNPN and CDR2 SVGIG (reference sequence). Trimming left V 1 base short and J 6 bases short, with 12 bases between. The CDR3 nucleotides are TGTGCCTGGAGTGCGAGAGAGACGGATGGCTACACCTTC. This encodes CAWSARETDGYTF. Complete variable domain (other parts from reference TRBV30 and TRBJ1-2): SQTIHQWPATLVQPVGSPLSLECTVEGTSNPNLYWYRQAAGRGLQLLFYSVGIGQISSEVPQNLSASRPQDRQFILSSKKLLLSDSGFYLCAWSARETDGYTFGSGTRLTVV.

The chain is built from TRBV4-2 and TRBJ2-5; 8 bases line up with TRBD2. Per germline, CDR1 LGHNA and CDR2 YNFKEQ. The CDR3 spans 18 residues. V lost 1 base and J lost 4; bases outside the gene matches: 14. CDR3 DNA sequence: TGTGCCAGCAGCCAAGTGGCCAGCGGGGGAGCCGGGAGAGAGACCCAGTACTTC. Encoded protein: CASSQVASGGAGRETQYF.

The rearrangement uses TRBV14 and TRBJ1-2; maybe TRBD1 (5 bases). In germline, CDR1 is SGHDN, CDR2 FVKESK. The V and J ends lost 1 base and 7 bases respectively, with 19 bases between them. The length of the CDR3 is 16 residues. This CDR3 reads CASSQGTGGLVGGYTF. The CDR3 DNA reads TGTGCCAGCAGCCAAGGAACAGGTGGGCTGGTCGGTGGCTACACCTTC.

The J gene is TRBJ2-5, the V gene TRBV7-3; 8 positions agree with TRBD2. The germline gives CDR1 SGHTA, CDR2 FQGTGA. The CDR3 extends over 16 amino acids. Trimming at V came to 7 bases and at J to 1 base, leaving 11 bases not matched to a gene. The CDR3 DNA reads TGTGCCAGCATCCAATGGACTAGCCCCCTCCAAGAGACCCAGTACTTC. It encodes CASIQWTSPLQETQYF.

The chain employs TRBV30 and TRBJ2-2, with 8 bases lining up with TRBD1. Losses at the gene ends were 2 bases for V and 5 bases for J; bases not matched to a gene: 4. CDR3 size: 14 residues. The germline V gene has CDR1 GTSNPN and CDR2 SVGIG (reference sequence). In DNA, the CDR3 is TGTGCCTGGAGTACAGGGGGATGGACCGGGGAGCTGTTTTTT. It yields the protein CAWSTGGWTGELFF.